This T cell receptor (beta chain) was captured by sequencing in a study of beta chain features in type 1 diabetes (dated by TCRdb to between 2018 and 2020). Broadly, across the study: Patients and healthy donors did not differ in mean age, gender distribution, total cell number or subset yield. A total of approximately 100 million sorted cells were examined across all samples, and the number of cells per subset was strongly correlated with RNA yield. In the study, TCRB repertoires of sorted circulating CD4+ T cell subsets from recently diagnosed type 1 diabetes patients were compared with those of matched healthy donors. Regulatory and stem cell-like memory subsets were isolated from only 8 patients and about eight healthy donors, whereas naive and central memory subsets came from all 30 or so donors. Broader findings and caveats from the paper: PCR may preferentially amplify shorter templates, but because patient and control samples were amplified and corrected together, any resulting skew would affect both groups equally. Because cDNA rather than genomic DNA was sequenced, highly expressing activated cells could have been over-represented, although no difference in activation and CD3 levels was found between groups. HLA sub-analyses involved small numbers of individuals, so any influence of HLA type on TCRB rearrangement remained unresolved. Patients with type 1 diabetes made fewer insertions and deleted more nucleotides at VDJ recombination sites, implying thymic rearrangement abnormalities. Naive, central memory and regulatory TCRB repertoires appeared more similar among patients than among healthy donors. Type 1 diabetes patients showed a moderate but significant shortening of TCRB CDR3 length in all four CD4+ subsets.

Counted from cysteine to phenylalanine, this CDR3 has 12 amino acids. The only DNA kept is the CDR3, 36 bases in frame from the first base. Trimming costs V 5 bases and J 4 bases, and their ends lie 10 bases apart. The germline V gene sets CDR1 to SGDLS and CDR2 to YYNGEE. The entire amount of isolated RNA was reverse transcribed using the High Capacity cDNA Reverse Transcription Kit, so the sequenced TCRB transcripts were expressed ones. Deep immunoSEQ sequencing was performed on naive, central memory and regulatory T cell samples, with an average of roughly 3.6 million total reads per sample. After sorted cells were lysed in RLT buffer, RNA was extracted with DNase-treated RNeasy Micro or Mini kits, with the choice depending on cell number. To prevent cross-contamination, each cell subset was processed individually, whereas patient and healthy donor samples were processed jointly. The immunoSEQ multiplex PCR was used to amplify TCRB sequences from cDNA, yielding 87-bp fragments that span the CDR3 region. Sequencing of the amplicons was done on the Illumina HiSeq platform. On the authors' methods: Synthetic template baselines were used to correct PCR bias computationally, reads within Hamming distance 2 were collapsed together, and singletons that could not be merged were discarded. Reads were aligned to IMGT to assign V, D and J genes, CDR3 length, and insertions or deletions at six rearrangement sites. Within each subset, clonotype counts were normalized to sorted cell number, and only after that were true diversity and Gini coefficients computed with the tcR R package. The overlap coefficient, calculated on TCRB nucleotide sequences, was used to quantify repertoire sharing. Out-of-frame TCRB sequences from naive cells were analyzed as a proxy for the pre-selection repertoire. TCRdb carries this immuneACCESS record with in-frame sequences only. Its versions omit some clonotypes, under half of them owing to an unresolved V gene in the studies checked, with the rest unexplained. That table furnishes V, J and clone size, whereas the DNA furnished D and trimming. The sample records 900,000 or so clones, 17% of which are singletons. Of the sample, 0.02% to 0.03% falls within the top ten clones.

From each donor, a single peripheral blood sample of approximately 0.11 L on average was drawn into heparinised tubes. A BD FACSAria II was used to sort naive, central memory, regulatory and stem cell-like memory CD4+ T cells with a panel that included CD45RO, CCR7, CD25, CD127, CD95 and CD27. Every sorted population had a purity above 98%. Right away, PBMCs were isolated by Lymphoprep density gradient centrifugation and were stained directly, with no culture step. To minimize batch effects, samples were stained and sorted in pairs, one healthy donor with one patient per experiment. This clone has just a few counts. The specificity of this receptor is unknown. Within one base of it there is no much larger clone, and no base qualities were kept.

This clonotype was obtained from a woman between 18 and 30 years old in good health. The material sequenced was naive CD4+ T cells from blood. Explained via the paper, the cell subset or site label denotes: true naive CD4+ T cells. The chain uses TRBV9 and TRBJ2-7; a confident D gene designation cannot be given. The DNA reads TGTGCCAGCAGGGTCTCCAATTACGAGCAGTACTTC. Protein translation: CASRVSNYEQYF.